Listed below are T cell receptor beta chains from one sample, sequenced in a study of cytomegalovirus exposure and HLA in healthy donors. Clones were read by immunoSEQ multiplex PCR, and TCRdb kept only the in-frame ones, dropping some. The sample has 150,000 to 200,000 clones; around 77% are singletons. Sequences were obtained from PBMCs. These receptors were obtained from a woman in her twenties or thirties in good health and CMV-seronegative. Both conserved end residues are part of each CDR3. A D gene is named only where the DNA matches it firmly. The size of a clone is reported for some rows only, either as once, few or many, or as a class for expanded clones.

TRBV13	TRBD1	.	TRBJ2-1	TGTGCCAGCAGCTTAGAGGGGGCAGGGTCCTACAATGAGCAGTTCTTC	CASSLEGAGSYNEQFF
TRBV27	TRBD2	.	TRBJ2-1	TGTGCCAGCAGCCTAACTAGCGGGGGGAGAGAGCAGTTCTTC	CASSLTSGGREQFF
TRBV30	TRBD1	.	TRBJ2-1	TGCGCCTGGAGTCGGGACAGGTTTATTGAGCAGTTCTTC	CAWSRDRFIEQFF
TRBV5-1	.	.	TRBJ1-2	TGCGCCAGCAGCGGGGACACATTTGGCTACACCTTC	CASSGDTFGYTF
TRBV29-1	TRBD1	few	TRBJ1-1	TGCAGCGTTATGCGGACAGGGAGCACTGAAGCTTTCTTT	CSVMRTGSTEAFF
TRBV29-1	.	.	TRBJ2-7	TGCAGCGCCACCACCAGGGCTACCTCCTACGAGCAGTACTTC	CSATTRATSYEQYF
TRBV13	TRBD2	.	TRBJ2-5	TGTGCCAGCAGCTCAGCGGGGGGGGAGACCCAGTACTTC	CASSSAGGETQYF
TRBV7-3	.	.	TRBJ2-1	TGTGCCAGCAGCTTTACTAGAAACTCCTACAATGAGCAGTTCTTC	CASSFTRNSYNEQFF
TRBV9	TRBD1	.	TRBJ2-3	TGTGCCAGCAGCCCCCTAGTGACAGGGGGCAATACAGATACGCAGTATTTT	CASSPLVTGGNTDTQYF
TRBV19	.	.	TRBJ2-5	TGTGCCAGTAGTATAGATGGTTTGGCCCGAGGCCGAGAGACCCAGTACTTC	CASSIDGLARGRETQYF
TRBV7-3	.	.	TRBJ2-3	TGTGCCAGCAGCCCCAGTCATCCCGATACGCAGTATTTT	CASSPSHPDTQYF
TRBV27	.	.	TRBJ2-7	TGTGCCAGCAGTCAAGGGGGGGGCCTGGGATACTACGAGCAGTACTTC	CASSQGGGLGYYEQYF
TRBV15	.	once	TRBJ1-5	TGTGCCACCAGGACCGGGACAACCTCTAATCAGCCCCAGCATTTT	CATRTGTTSNQPQHF
TRBV7-2	TRBD2	.	TRBJ2-7	TGTGCCAGCAGCTTAGCGCCTAGCGGGGCCTACGAGCAGTACTTC	CASSLAPSGAYEQYF
TRBV18	.	.	TRBJ2-7	TGTGCCAGCTCACCCTTACGGGACACCTTCTACGAGCAGTACTTC	CASSPLRDTFYEQYF
TRBV19	TRBD2	.	TRBJ2-1	TGTGCCAGTAGTCGGGGGGTCAATGAGCAGTTCTTC	CASSRGVNEQFF
TRBV27	.	.	TRBJ2-7	TGTGCCAGCAGTTTCTCGGGGTACGAGCAGTACTTC	CASSFSGYEQYF
TRBV9	TRBD2	.	TRBJ2-3	TGTGCCAGCACTCGGGAGGAGGTGTTACCCCCAGATACGCAGTATTTT	CASTREEVLPPDTQYF
TRBV19	TRBD1	.	TRBJ2-1	TGTGCCAGTATTCGGGGTCCGGGACAGGGGTCAGACAATGAGCAGTTCTTC	CASIRGPGQGSDNEQFF
TRBV29-1	.	.	TRBJ2-3	TGCAGCGCTGTGGACAGATTCTCCACAGATACGCAGTATTTT	CSAVDRFSTDTQYF
TRBV13	TRBD2	many	TRBJ2-7	TGTGCCAGCAGCTTAGAACTAGCGGGAGGAAAATACGAGCAGTACTTC	CASSLELAGGKYEQYF
TRBV19	TRBD1	.	TRBJ1-1	TGTGCCAGTAGTAGGACAGGGCCCGGAGGAAGGAACACTGAAGCTTTCTTT	CASSRTGPGGRNTEAFF
TRBV19	.	.	TRBJ1-2	TGTGCCAGCGTTACGGGTCGTGACTATGGCTACACCTTC	CASVTGRDYGYTF
TRBV7-9	.	.	TRBJ1-2	TGTGCCAGCAGCTCAGGGATCGGTGGCTACACCTTC	CASSSGIGGYTF
TRBV9	.	.	TRBJ1-2	TGTGCCAGCGGAGAATTTTATGGCTACACCTTC	CASGEFYGYTF
TRBV29-1	TRBD1	.	TRBJ2-7	TGCAGCGCCCAGGGGGCAACCTCCTACGAGCAGTACTTC	CSAQGATSYEQYF
TRBV29-1	TRBD1	.	TRBJ1-2	TGCAGCGCTCAAGACAGGGGCCAAGTTAACTATGGCTACACCTTC	CSAQDRGQVNYGYTF
TRBV13	TRBD1	.	TRBJ2-7	TGTGCCAGCAGCTTCGGGACAGGGGGACCCAAAAATACCTACGAGCAGTACTTC	CASSFGTGGPKNTYEQYF
TRBV15	.	few	TRBJ1-2	TGTGCCACCAGCAGAGAAAGGGGCGGAGGCTACACCTTC	CATSRERGGGYTF
TRBV7-2	.	.	TRBJ1-2	TGTGCCAGCAGCTTAGCCCCAGGGCCCGGTGGCTACACCTTC	CASSLAPGPGGYTF
TRBV28	.	.	TRBJ1-2	.	CASGPVPAGQGAMRDYGYTF
TRBV5-8	.	.	TRBJ1-5	TGTGCCAGCAGAGGAGTTAACAATCAGCCCCAGCATTTT	CASRGVNNQPQHF
TRBV10-3	TRBD1	few	TRBJ1-5	TGTGCCATCAGTGGTGACAGGGGAGGCAATCAGCCCCAGCATTTT	CAISGDRGGNQPQHF
TRBV30	.	.	TRBJ2-5	TGTGCCTGGAGTGATTTGTCGGGGGAGACCCAGTACTTC	CAWSDLSGETQYF
TRBV4-1	.	.	TRBJ1-1	TGCGCCAGCAGCCAAGTTGGGCGGAACACTGAAGCTTTCTTT	CASSQVGRNTEAFF
TRBV6-1	TRBD1	once	TRBJ1-2	TGTGCCAGCAGTGTCACCCGGGACAGCTATGGCTACACCTTC	CASSVTRDSYGYTF
TRBV30	TRBD2	.	TRBJ2-5	TGTGCCTGGAGTGTACTCTTAGCGGGAGGGCCTAGGGCGCAAGAGACCCAGTACTTC	CAWSVLLAGGPRAQETQYF
TRBV7-9	.	once	TRBJ1-3	TGTGCCAGCATCCATTGGGCCGGAGGAAACACCATATATTTT	CASIHWAGGNTIYF
TRBV29-1	.	.	TRBJ1-3	TGCAGCGTTGAACTTACGGGGGACACCATATATTTT	CSVELTGDTIYF
TRBV19	.	few	TRBJ1-5	TGTGCCAGTAGTATAGGTTTCGAGGGAAATCAGCCCCAGCATTTT	CASSIGFEGNQPQHF
TRBV19	.	.	TRBJ1-1	TGTGCCAGTAGTATAGATCTCGGGTTACGGACTGAAGCTTTCTTT	CASSIDLGLRTEAFF
TRBV7-3	.	few	TRBJ2-5	TGTGCCAGCAGCCCCACAACTGGGGGGGAGACCCAGTACTTC	CASSPTTGGETQYF
TRBV7-6	.	.	TRBJ1-2	TGTGCCAGCAGCCCCCGAGGTTCGGGCTATGGCTACACCTTC	CASSPRGSGYGYTF
TRBV30	.	.	TRBJ2-7	TGTGCCTGGAGCTGGCAGGGGCCTTACGAGCAGTACTTC	CAWSWQGPYEQYF
TRBV19	TRBD2	once	TRBJ2-7	TGTGCCAGTAGTCTCGGGGGGGACTACGAGCAGTACTTC	CASSLGGDYEQYF
TRBV20-1	.	.	TRBJ1-1	TGCAGTGCTAGGAGGGACACTGAAGCTTTCTTT	CSARRDTEAFF
TRBV4-3	TRBD2	.	TRBJ2-1	TGCGCCAGCAGCCAAACTAGCGCGAGCTCCTACAATGAGCAGTTCTTC	CASSQTSASSYNEQFF
TRBV6-1	.	once	TRBJ1-2	TGTGCCAGCTCAGACAGTTTTAACTATGGCTACACCTTC	CASSDSFNYGYTF